The 10 T cell receptor beta chains below all came from one sample that was sequenced in a study of blood T cell repertoires in COVID-19. The table came from immunoSEQ multiplex PCR; TCRdb's copy has only in-frame clones and leaves some out. The sample includes 350,000 or so clones, about 90% of them seen just once. The sequenced sample consisted of PBMCs or T cells enriched from blood (not recorded which). The receptor source for this set is a woman in her 30s who had recovered from COVID-19.

The V gene is TRBV7-8, the J gene TRBJ1-1; possible D gene TRBD1, 6 bases. CDR3 length: 15 amino acids. Trimming removed 4 bases from V and 2 bases from J, with 14 bases in between. From germline, CDR1 is SGHVS and CDR2 FQNEAQ. This chain's CDR3 is CASSSSGTPNTEAFF. The CDR3 bases are TGTGCCAGCAGCTCATCCGGGACACCTAACACTGAAGCTTTCTTT.

This clone was picked up one time. The V call is TRBV18, the J call TRBJ1-3; TRBD1 matches at 9 bases. V trimming: 2 bases; J trimming: 1 base; junction bases outside the gene matches: 12. Germline CDR1 and CDR2: KGHSH and LQKENI. There are 19 residues in the CDR3. CDR3 sequence reads: CASSPTIGQGTVSGNTIYF. Written as DNA, the CDR3 is TGTGCCAGCTCACCAACAATAGGACAGGGGACGGTATCTGGAAACACCATATATTTT.

The V and J genes are TRBV19 and TRBJ1-5, with 7 positions matching TRBD1. V trimming: 5 bases; J trimming: 7 bases; junction bases outside the gene matches: 8. The CDR3 consists of 14 residues. Germline V gene lookup returns CDR1 LNHDA and CDR2 SQIVND (reference sequence). DNA for the CDR3: TGTGCCAGTAGTTTGGGACAGTACTTCCAGCCCCAGCATTTT. The encoded protein is CASSLGQYFQPQHF. The complete variable domain, with remaining parts taken from reference TRBV19 and TRBJ1-5, reads DGGITQSPKYLFRKEGQNVTLSCEQNLNHDAMYWYRQDPGQGLRLIYYSQIVNDFQKGDIAEGYSVSREKKESFPLTVTSAQKNPTAFYLCASSLGQYFQPQHFGDGTRLSIL.

DNA of the CDR3: TGTGCCAGCAGGGCCGGGACAGAATCCTATGGCTACACCTTC. It codes for CASRAGTESYGYTF. This rearrangement joins TRBV6-5 to TRBJ1-2, with 7 bases fitting TRBD1. V gave up 6 bases and J gave up 4 bases; unmatched junction bases: 8. CDR1 and CDR2 (germline): MNHEY, SVGAGI. The CDR3 sequence is 14 residues long.

The chain employs TRBV5-1 and TRBJ1-2; 9 positions agree with TRBD1. The V segment lost 4 bases and the J segment 4 bases; nucleotides outside the gene matches: 5. CDR1 SGHRS and CDR2 YFSETQ come from the germline V gene. The CDR3 totals 14 residues. DNA of the CDR3: TGCGCCAGCAGCCCACAGGGGGCTGGCTATGGCTACACCTTC. This encodes CASSPQGAGYGYTF.

The rearrangement uses TRBV28 and TRBJ1-5; D uncertain. CDR1 is MDHEN and CDR2 is SYDVKM in the germline V gene. V shed 6 bases and J shed 4 bases, with 16 bases lying between them. The CDR3 has 15 amino acids. CDR3 nucleotides: TGTGCCAGCAGAGTTGGAGCCCGGAGTAATCAGCCCCAGCATTTT. Translated, it gives CASRVGARSNQPQHF.

This sequence joins TRBV7-2 and TRBJ2-7, with 7 bases identical to TRBD1. V was pared by 9 bases and J by 3 bases, with 14 bases of the junction left unmatched. The CDR3 is 15 residues long. Germline V lookup: CDR1 SGHTA, CDR2 FQGNSA. CDR3 sequence: CASQTTGTEHYEQYF. The CDR3 DNA sequence: TGTGCCAGTCAGACCACCGGGACAGAGCACTACGAGCAGTACTTC.

V is TRBV27 and J is TRBJ2-2; possibly TRBD2 for D (6 bases). CDR1 MNHEY and CDR2 SMNVEV come from the germline V gene (reference sequence). This CDR3 is 13 amino acids long. V lost 3 bases and J lost 5, with 7 bases in between. CDR3 DNA sequence: TGTGCCAGCAGTTTCGCGGGGACCGGGGAGCTGTTTTTT. Translating gives CASSFAGTGELFF.

The chain combines TRBV2 with TRBJ2-5; 11 nucleotides align to TRBD2. J was trimmed by 5 bases and V by 6 bases; bases with no gene match: 5. Germline assignment: CDR1 SNHLY and CDR2 FYNNEI. This CDR3 spans 14 amino acids. The CDR3 loop is CASSATSGGETQYF. In nucleotides, the CDR3 is TGTGCCAGCAGCGCCACTAGCGGGGGTGAGACCCAGTACTTC. Complete variable domain (other parts from reference TRBV2 and TRBJ2-5): EPEVTQTPSHQVTQMGQEVILRCVPISNHLYFYWYRQILGQKVEFLVSFYNNEISEKSEIFDDQFSVERPDGSNFTLKIRSTKLEDSAMYFCASSATSGGETQYFGPGTRLLVL.

Remarks on this clone: In the same sample, other DNA sequences code for this CDR3. The V and J genes are TRBV5-1 and TRBJ2-2, with D hard to call. V was pared by 0 bases and J by 1 base, with 4 bases between. Germline-derived CDR1 and CDR2 are SGHRS and YFSETQ. The CDR3 length is 14 residues. The CDR3: CASSLAGNTGELFF. CDR3 DNA: TGCGCCAGCAGCTTGGCCGGGAACACCGGGGAGCTGTTTTTT.